Reported below is one TCR beta chain. Its antigen is as yet unknown. These data belong to a study of T-cell memory formation after mild COVID-19. Study-level information: Across donors, TCR clusters were largely donor specific. Findings and caveats of the study: CD4+ bias marked clones expanding day 15 to 37, unlike balanced contracting clones.

V lost 5 bases and J lost 0, with 8 bases in between. The germline V gene has CDR1 MNHEY and CDR2 SMNVEV (reference sequence). The CDR3 runs 14 residues. Using its own MiXCR run on the 5' RACE reads, TCRdb lists one record per CDR3 protein. Here the sample spans under 300,000 distinct CDR3 sequences, over 7% being singletons. Sequenced input: PBMCs or a T cell subset sorted from them (not recorded which). The rearrangement joins TRBV27 to TRBJ1-5; D gene ambiguous. This sequence originates from a man aged 18 to 30 who had mild COVID-19 (a few samples of this study predate the infection). Cell type and time point are not known. The CDR3 here is CASSIAYSNQPQHF. The DNA of the CDR3 is TGTGCCAGCAGTATCGCATATAGCAATCAGCCCCAGCATTTT.